The entry below gives a single T cell receptor beta chain sequence along with its context. Authors' processing steps: Reference gene primers were amplified, and this amplification served to estimate nucleated cell counts. Profiling relied on immunoSEQ multiplex PCR, and the TCRdb table lists in-frame clones only, not all of them. D and trimming were read from the DNA, whereas the V and J calls and clone size are those reported in that table. The sample yields about 100,000 clones, more than 75% seen once. The data stem from a study of blood T cell repertoires in COVID-19. Study in general: Italy, Spain and the United States were the sources of the convalescent and acute COVID-19 samples. From T cells, B-cell-depleted T cells, or PBMCs came the material, which was cDNA or gDNA.

Per germline, CDR1 MRHNA and CDR2 SNTAGT. The CDR3 is made up of 15 amino acids. With 3 bases clipped from V and 4 bases from J, the junction kept 5 bases outside the gene matches. The source of this sequence is a man aged 25 to 40 in a cohort sampled during active COVID-19. The V call is TRBV6-4, the J call TRBJ2-1, with 8 bases fitting TRBD2. The sequencing input was peripheral blood. CDR3 bases: TGTGCCAGCAGTGAGGTCGGGGGGGCTTACAATGAGCAGTTCTTC. It is translated as CASSEVGGAYNEQFF.